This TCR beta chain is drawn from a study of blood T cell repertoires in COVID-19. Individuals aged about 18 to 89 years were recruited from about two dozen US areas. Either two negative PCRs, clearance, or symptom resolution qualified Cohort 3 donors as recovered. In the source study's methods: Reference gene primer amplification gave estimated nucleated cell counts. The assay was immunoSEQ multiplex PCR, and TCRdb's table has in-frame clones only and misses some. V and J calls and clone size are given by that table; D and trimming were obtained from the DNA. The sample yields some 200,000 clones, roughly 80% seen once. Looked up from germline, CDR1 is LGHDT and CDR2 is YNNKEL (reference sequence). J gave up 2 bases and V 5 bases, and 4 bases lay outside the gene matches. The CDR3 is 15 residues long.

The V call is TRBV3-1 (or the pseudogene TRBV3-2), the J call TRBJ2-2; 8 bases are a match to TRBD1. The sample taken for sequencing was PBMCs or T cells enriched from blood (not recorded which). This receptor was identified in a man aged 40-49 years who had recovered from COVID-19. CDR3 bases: TGTGCCAGCAGCGAGACAGGGGAAAACACCGGGGAGCTGTTTTTT. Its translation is CASSETGENTGELFF.